This T cell receptor beta chain was sequenced in a study of T cells after posttransplantation cyclophosphamide. This CDR3 has 15 residues. The germline gives CDR1 MNHNY, CDR2 SVGAGI (reference sequence). Unmatched junction bases numbered 9, after V lost 5 bases and J lost 3 bases. Produced via immunoSEQ multiplex PCR; TCRdb's table is partial and in-frame only. Singletons are absent from the sample, which has over 2,500 clones. Busulfan-fludarabine conditioning, marrow transplant, and cyclophosphamide on days +3 and +4 were administered. This clone counts as medium-sized. Sequences were derived from PBMCs, sampled 32 days after allogeneic stem cell transplant with posttransplant cyclophosphamide. V is TRBV6-6 and J is TRBJ2-7; TRBD2 matches at 8 bases. The sequence derives from a female patient aged 45-65 years who received an allogeneic stem cell transplant from a related donor, was CMV-positive, and had no GVHD. Some T cells may be transferred from the graft donor. This CDR3 reads CASSRLAGGHYEQYF. In DNA, the CDR3 is TGTGCCAGCAGTCGACTGGCGGGAGGCCACTACGAGCAGTACTTC.